The rows below give T cell receptor beta chains drawn from one sample of a study of blood T cell repertoires in COVID-19. Produced via immunoSEQ multiplex PCR; TCRdb's table is partial and in-frame only. The profile shows approximately 130,000 clones, 70% to 80% of them singletons. The specimen was peripheral blood. Every receptor here comes from a human donor in a cohort sampled during active COVID-19. CDR3s include the opening cysteine and the closing phenylalanine or tryptophan. The D gene is left open where the match is weak. Size is omitted from some rows. Given values are once, few, many or a class for expanded clones.

d_call: .
v_call: TRBV2
j_call: TRBJ2-7
clone_size: few
cdr3_length: 13
cdr3_nt: TGTGCCAGCAGTATACAGCTCTCCTACGAGCAGTACTTC
cdr3_aa: CASSIQLSYEQYF

d_call: .
v_call: TRBV11-2
j_call: TRBJ1-5
clone_size: .
cdr3_length: 14
cdr3_nt: TGTGCCAGCAGCCCCCGCGGGGGGAGTCAGCCCCAGCATTTT
cdr3_aa: CASSPRGGSQPQHF

d_call: .
v_call: TRBV11-2
j_call: TRBJ1-4
clone_size: .
cdr3_length: 15
cdr3_nt: TGTGCCAGCAGCTTAGGAGGGAACTGGGGTGAAAAACTGTTTTTT
cdr3_aa: CASSLGGNWGEKLFF

d_call: .
v_call: TRBV5-6
j_call: TRBJ2-7
clone_size: once
cdr3_length: 15
cdr3_nt: TGTGCCAGCAGCTTTGGACAGGAGGGGTCCTACGAGCAGTACTTC
cdr3_aa: CASSFGQEGSYEQYF

d_call: .
v_call: TRBV5-1
j_call: TRBJ2-5
clone_size: .
cdr3_length: 12
cdr3_nt: TGCGCCAGCAGCTTTCCGCGGGAGACCCAGTACTTC
cdr3_aa: CASSFPRETQYF

d_call: .
v_call: TRBV3-1/TRBV3-2
j_call: TRBJ2-2
clone_size: .
cdr3_length: 16
cdr3_nt: TGTCCCCGCCGCCAAGGGGGCGGGGGACGTACCGGGGAGCTGTTTTTT
cdr3_aa: CPRRQGGGGRTGELFF

d_call: TRBD2
v_call: TRBV11-2
j_call: TRBJ2-5
clone_size: .
cdr3_length: 15
cdr3_nt: TGTGCCAGCAGCGCTAGCGGGGGGGTCCAAGAGACCCAGTACTTC
cdr3_aa: CASSASGGVQETQYF

d_call: TRBD2
v_call: TRBV5-4
j_call: TRBJ2-1
clone_size: few
cdr3_length: 17
cdr3_nt: TGTGCCAGCAGCTCCGGGACTAGCGGGGGGGCCTACAATGAGCAGTTCTTC
cdr3_aa: CASSSGTSGGAYNEQFF

d_call: TRBD2
v_call: TRBV9
j_call: TRBJ2-2
clone_size: .
cdr3_length: 19
cdr3_nt: TGTGCCAGCAGCGTAGGTCTAGCGGGGGGGTTCGCGAACACCGGGGAGCTGTTTTTT
cdr3_aa: CASSVGLAGGFANTGELFF

d_call: .
v_call: TRBV5-1
j_call: TRBJ1-4
clone_size: .
cdr3_length: 16
cdr3_nt: TGCGCCAGCAGCTACATACAGGGTAGTGCTAATGAAAAACTGTTTTTT
cdr3_aa: CASSYIQGSANEKLFF

d_call: TRBD1
v_call: TRBV3-1/TRBV3-2
j_call: TRBJ1-6
clone_size: .
cdr3_length: 13
cdr3_nt: TGTGCCAGCAGCCAAAGACAGGGGAAACCCCTCCACTTT
cdr3_aa: CASSQRQGKPLHF

d_call: TRBD1
v_call: TRBV28
j_call: TRBJ1-5
clone_size: .
cdr3_length: 15
cdr3_nt: TGTGCCAGCAGTCCGGGGACAGGGATCTATCAGCCCCAGCATTTT
cdr3_aa: CASSPGTGIYQPQHF

d_call: TRBD1
v_call: TRBV6-5
j_call: TRBJ1-2
clone_size: .
cdr3_length: 13
cdr3_nt: TGTGCCAGCAGGAGGACAGGGGTGGATGGCTACACCTTC
cdr3_aa: CASRRTGVDGYTF

d_call: .
v_call: TRBV2
j_call: TRBJ2-7
clone_size: .
cdr3_length: 14
cdr3_nt: TGTGCCAGCAGTTACCAGCGTTACTCCTACGAGCAGTACTTC
cdr3_aa: CASSYQRYSYEQYF

d_call: TRBD2
v_call: TRBV6-5
j_call: TRBJ2-1
clone_size: .
cdr3_length: 15
cdr3_nt: TGTGCCAGCAGGATAGCGGGGGGGTCCTACAATGAGCAGTTCTTC
cdr3_aa: CASRIAGGSYNEQFF

d_call: .
v_call: TRBV24-1
j_call: TRBJ1-1
clone_size: .
cdr3_length: 13
cdr3_nt: TGTGCCACCAGTCGGACAGCGAACACTGAAGCTTTCTTT
cdr3_aa: CATSRTANTEAFF

d_call: .
v_call: TRBV9
j_call: TRBJ1-1
clone_size: .
cdr3_length: 15
cdr3_nt: TGTGCCAGCAGCGTAGTGGGGGGGATGAACACTGAAGCTTTCTTT
cdr3_aa: CASSVVGGMNTEAFF

d_call: TRBD2
v_call: TRBV28
j_call: TRBJ2-7
clone_size: .
cdr3_length: 15
cdr3_nt: TGTGCCAGCAGTGTTACTAGCGGGGGGTACTACGAGCAGTACTTC
cdr3_aa: CASSVTSGGYYEQYF

d_call: .
v_call: TRBV28
j_call: TRBJ1-1
clone_size: .
cdr3_length: 14
cdr3_nt: TGTGCCAGAGATTCTCCGGGAGCGAACACTGAAGCTTTCTTT
cdr3_aa: CARDSPGANTEAFF

d_call: .
v_call: TRBV6-5
j_call: TRBJ1-2
clone_size: .
cdr3_length: 16
cdr3_nt: TGTGCCAGCAGTTATCGCCCGGGGAATGCTAACTATGGCTACACCTTC
cdr3_aa: CASSYRPGNANYGYTF

d_call: TRBD1
v_call: TRBV29-1
j_call: TRBJ1-1
clone_size: .
cdr3_length: 14
cdr3_nt: TGCAGCGTTTCACAGGGGGCGAGCTGGACTGAAGCTTTCTTT
cdr3_aa: CSVSQGASWTEAFF

d_call: .
v_call: TRBV18
j_call: TRBJ1-1
clone_size: .
cdr3_length: 16
cdr3_nt: TGTGCCAGCTCACCGACCAGGTCCGGGATAGACACTGAAGCTTTCTTT
cdr3_aa: CASSPTRSGIDTEAFF

d_call: .
v_call: TRBV15
j_call: TRBJ2-7
clone_size: .
cdr3_length: 14
cdr3_nt: TGTGCCACCAGCAGAGAGCTAGGGGATCGCGAGCAGTACTTC
cdr3_aa: CATSRELGDREQYF

d_call: .
v_call: TRBV30
j_call: TRBJ2-5
clone_size: .
cdr3_length: 15
cdr3_nt: TGTGCCTGGAGTCCTGGGACACAGGGTTTCGAGACCCAGTACTTC
cdr3_aa: CAWSPGTQGFETQYF

d_call: .
v_call: TRBV7-9
j_call: TRBJ2-7
clone_size: .
cdr3_length: 13
cdr3_nt: TGTGCCAGCAGCCTCGGTAACTCCTACGAGCAGTACTTC
cdr3_aa: CASSLGNSYEQYF

d_call: TRBD2
v_call: TRBV5-6
j_call: TRBJ2-3
clone_size: .
cdr3_length: 18
cdr3_nt: TGTGCCAGCAGCTTGTCTATATTTGGGGGGGTCAAGGGAGATACGCAGTATTTT
cdr3_aa: CASSLSIFGGVKGDTQYF

d_call: .
v_call: TRBV30
j_call: TRBJ2-7
clone_size: many
cdr3_length: 15
cdr3_nt: TGTGCCTGGAGTGTACGGGGTAGCTATAACTACGAGCAGTACTTC
cdr3_aa: CAWSVRGSYNYEQYF